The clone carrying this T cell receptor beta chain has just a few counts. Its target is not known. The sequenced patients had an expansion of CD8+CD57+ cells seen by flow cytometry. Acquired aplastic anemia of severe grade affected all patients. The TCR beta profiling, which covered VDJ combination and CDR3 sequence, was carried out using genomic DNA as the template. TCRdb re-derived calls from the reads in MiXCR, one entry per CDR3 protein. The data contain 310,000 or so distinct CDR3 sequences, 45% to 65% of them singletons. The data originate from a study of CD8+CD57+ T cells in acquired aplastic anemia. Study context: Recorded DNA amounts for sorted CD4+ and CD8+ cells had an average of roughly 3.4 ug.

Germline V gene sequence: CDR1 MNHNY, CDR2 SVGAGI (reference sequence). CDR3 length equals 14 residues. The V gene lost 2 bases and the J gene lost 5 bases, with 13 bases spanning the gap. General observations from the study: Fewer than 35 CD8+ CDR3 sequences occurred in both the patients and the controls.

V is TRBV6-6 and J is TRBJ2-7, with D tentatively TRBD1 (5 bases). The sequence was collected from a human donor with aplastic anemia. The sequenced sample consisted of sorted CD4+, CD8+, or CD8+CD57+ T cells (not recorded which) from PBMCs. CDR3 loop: CASSYDSSLDEQYF. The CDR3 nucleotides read TGTGCCAGCAGTTACGACAGTTCCCTGGACGAGCAGTACTTC.